The rows below give T cell receptor beta chains drawn from one sample of a study of blood T cell repertoires in COVID-19. The protocol was immunoSEQ multiplex PCR, while the TCRdb copy is restricted to in-frame clones and leaves out a portion. Of under 150,000 clones listed, 88% are singletons. The sample taken for sequencing was peripheral blood. The receptors were gathered from a human donor in a cohort sampled during active COVID-19. The CDR3 runs from the conserved cysteine through the conserved F or W. The D gene is left open where the match is weak. Clone size is stated in some rows and not others, as once, few, many or a class when expanded.

TRBV23-1	-	TRBJ2-2	TRBD1	CASSHRNGTGYTGELFF	TGCGCCAGCAGTCACAGGAACGGGACAGGGTACACCGGGGAGCTGTTTTTT
TRBV19	once	TRBJ2-6	TRBD1	CASSEQGSGANVLTF	TGTGCCAGTAGTGAACAGGGGTCTGGGGCCAACGTCCTGACTTTC
TRBV5-1	-	TRBJ2-7	-	CASGLGPEQYF	TGCGCCAGCGGCCTGGGGCCCGAGCAGTACTTC
TRBV7-2	few	TRBJ2-1	-	CASSPRRGVGNEQFF	TGTGCCAGCAGCCCACGCAGGGGAGTAGGGAATGAGCAGTTCTTC
TRBV11-2	-	TRBJ1-2	-	CASSFTGTNTGYTF	TGTGCCAGCAGCTTCACAGGGACTAACACCGGCTACACCTTC
TRBV28	-	TRBJ2-1	-	CASSLRVNEQFF	TGTGCCAGCAGTTTACGAGTCAATGAGCAGTTCTTC
TRBV5-6	-	TRBJ1-2	-	CASSLDYRDGYGYTF	TGTGCCAGCAGCTTGGATTACAGGGACGGATATGGCTACACCTTC
TRBV12-3/TRBV12-4	-	TRBJ1-2	-	CADYQGGYGYTF	TGTGCCGATTATCAGGGAGGCTATGGCTACACCTTC
TRBV28	-	TRBJ2-7	TRBD1	CASSPQGGEQYF	TGTGCCAGCAGTCCACAGGGGGGTGAGCAGTACTTC
TRBV6-5	-	TRBJ1-6	TRBD1	CASRQGEDSPLHF	TGTGCCAGCAGACAGGGGGAGGATTCACCCCTCCACTTT
TRBV18	-	TRBJ1-3	TRBD1	CASSRQGAGNTIYF	TGTGCCAGCTCCCGACAGGGCGCAGGAAACACCATATATTTT
TRBV5-4	-	TRBJ2-5	TRBD2	CASSGGSGEWETQYF	TGTGCCAGCAGCGGTGGGAGCGGGGAGTGGGAGACCCAGTACTTC
TRBV29-1	-	TRBJ1-1	TRBD1	CSVVTGTDHKAFF	TGCAGCGTTGTCACCGGGACAGATCATAAAGCTTTCTTT
TRBV3-1/TRBV3-2	-	TRBJ1-1	TRBD1	CASIPGQGNTEAFF	TGTGCCAGCATCCCGGGACAGGGGAACACTGAAGCTTTCTTT
TRBV2	-	TRBJ1-6	TRBD1	CASSQDRGTPLHF	TGTGCCAGCAGCCAGGACAGGGGGACACCCCTCCACTTT
TRBV12-3/TRBV12-4	-	TRBJ2-5	-	CASALVETQYF	TGTGCGAGCGCGCTTGTGGAGACCCAGTACTTC
TRBV28	-	TRBJ2-2	-	CASSLLTGELFF	TGTGCCAGCAGTCTCTTAACCGGGGAGCTGTTTTTT
TRBV3-1/TRBV3-2	-	TRBJ2-3	-	CASSQSFGTDTQYF	TGTGCCAGCAGCCAATCGTTCGGCACAGATACGCAGTATTTT
TRBV2	-	TRBJ1-5	-	CASRKQRDIFQPQHF	TGTGCCAGCAGAAAACAAAGAGACATTTTTCAGCCCCAGCATTTT
TRBV29-1	-	TRBJ2-6	-	CSVAVVGANVLTF	TGCAGCGTTGCGGTAGTTGGGGCCAACGTCCTGACTTTC
TRBV6-6	-	TRBJ2-1	TRBD2	CASSYSLTSGGGEQFF	TGTGCCAGCAGTTACTCCCTGACTAGCGGGGGGGGTGAGCAGTTCTTC
TRBV29-1	-	TRBJ1-4	TRBD1	CSVRQGAGEKLFF	TGCAGCGTTCGGCAGGGGGCAGGGGAAAAACTGTTTTTT
TRBV14	-	TRBJ1-1	-	CASSQDLGRINTEAFF	TGTGCCAGCAGCCAAGATTTGGGCAGAATTAACACTGAAGCTTTCTTT
TRBV14	-	TRBJ2-2	-	CASRGTGTGELFF	TGTGCCAGCAGGGGAACAGGCACCGGGGAGCTGTTTTTT
TRBV4-3	-	TRBJ1-1	TRBD1	CASMASTGQGYGEAFF	TGCGCCAGCATGGCATCTACGGGACAGGGTTACGGGGAAGCTTTCTTT
TRBV4-1	-	TRBJ1-1	-	CASSQVRGRMGSEAFF	TGCGCCAGCAGCCAAGTAAGAGGTCGGATGGGTTCTGAAGCTTTCTTT
TRBV6-5	-	TRBJ2-5	TRBD2	CASRPSGGQETQYF	TGTGCCAGCAGGCCTAGCGGGGGGCAAGAGACCCAGTACTTC